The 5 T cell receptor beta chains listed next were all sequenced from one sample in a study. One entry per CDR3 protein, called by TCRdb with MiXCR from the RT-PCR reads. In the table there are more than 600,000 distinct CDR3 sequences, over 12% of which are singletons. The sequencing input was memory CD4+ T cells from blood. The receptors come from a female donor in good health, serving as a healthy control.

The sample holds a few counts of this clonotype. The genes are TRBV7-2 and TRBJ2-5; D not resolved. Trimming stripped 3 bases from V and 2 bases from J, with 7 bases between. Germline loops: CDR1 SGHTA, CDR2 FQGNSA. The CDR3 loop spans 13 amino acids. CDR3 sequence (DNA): TGTGCCAGCAGCTTTAACAGACAAGAGACCCAGTACTTC. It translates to CASSFNRQETQYF.

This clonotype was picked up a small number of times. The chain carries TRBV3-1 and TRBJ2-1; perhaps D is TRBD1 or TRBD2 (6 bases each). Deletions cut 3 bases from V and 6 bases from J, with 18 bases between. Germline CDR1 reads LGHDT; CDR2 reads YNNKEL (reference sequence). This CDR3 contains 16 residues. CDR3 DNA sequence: TGTGCCAGCAGCCAGAGAGGAGCGGAGGGGGGCAATGAGCAGTTCTTC. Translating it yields CASSQRGAEGGNEQFF.

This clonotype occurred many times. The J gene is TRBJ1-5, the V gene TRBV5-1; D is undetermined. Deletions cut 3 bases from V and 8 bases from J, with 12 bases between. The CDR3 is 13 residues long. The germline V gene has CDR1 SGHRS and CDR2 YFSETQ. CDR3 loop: CASSSGLDKPQHF. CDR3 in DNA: TGCGCCAGCAGCTCGGGTCTGGATAAGCCCCAGCATTTT.

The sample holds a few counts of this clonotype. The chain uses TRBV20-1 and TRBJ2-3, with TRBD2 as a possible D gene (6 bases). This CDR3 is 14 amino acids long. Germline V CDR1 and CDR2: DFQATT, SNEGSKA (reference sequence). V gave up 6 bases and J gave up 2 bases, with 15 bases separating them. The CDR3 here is CSALGEAPTDTQYF. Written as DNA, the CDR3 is TGCAGTGCCTTGGGGGAGGCCCCCACAGATACGCAGTATTTT.

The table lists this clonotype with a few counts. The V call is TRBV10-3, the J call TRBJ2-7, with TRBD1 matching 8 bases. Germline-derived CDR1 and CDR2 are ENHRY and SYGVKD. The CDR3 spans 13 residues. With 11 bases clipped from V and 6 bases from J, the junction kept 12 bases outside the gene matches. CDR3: CAATPRTGFEQYF. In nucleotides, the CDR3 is TGTGCCGCGACGCCCCGGACAGGGTTCGAGCAGTACTTC.